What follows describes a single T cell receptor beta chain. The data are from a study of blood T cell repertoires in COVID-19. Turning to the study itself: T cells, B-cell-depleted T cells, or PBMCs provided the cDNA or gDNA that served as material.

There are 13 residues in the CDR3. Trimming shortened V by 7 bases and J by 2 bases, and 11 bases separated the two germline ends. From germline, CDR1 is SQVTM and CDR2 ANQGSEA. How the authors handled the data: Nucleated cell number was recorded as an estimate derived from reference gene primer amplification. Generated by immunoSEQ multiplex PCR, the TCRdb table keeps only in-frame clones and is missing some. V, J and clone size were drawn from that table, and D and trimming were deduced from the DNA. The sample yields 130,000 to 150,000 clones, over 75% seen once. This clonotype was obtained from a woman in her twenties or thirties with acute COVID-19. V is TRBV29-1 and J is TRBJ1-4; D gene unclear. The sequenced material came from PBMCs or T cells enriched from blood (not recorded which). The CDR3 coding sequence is TGCAGCGGAGGTGGCGGCACTAATGAAAAACTGTTTTTT. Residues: CSGGGGTNEKLFF.